The 23 T cell receptor beta chains below come from one sample, sequenced in a study of T cell responses to AZD1222 COVID-19 vaccine. Some clones are missing from TCRdb's copy, which holds only in-frame ones; the method was immunoSEQ multiplex PCR. Here the sample spans some 130,000 clones, approximately 90% being singletons. The starting material was peripheral blood, obtained 28 days after the second AZD1222 dose. The receptors come from an adult who received the AZD1222 COVID-19 vaccine.

The rearrangement uses TRBV19 and TRBJ2-7; maybe TRBD2 (5 bases). CDR3 length: 16 residues. V lost 4 bases and J 0 bases, leaving 16 bases between the germline ends. Germline loops: CDR1 LNHDA, CDR2 SQIVND (reference sequence). The CDR3 nucleotides read TGTGCCAGTAGTAACAAACCGGGATACCACTCCTACGAGCAGTACTTC. Its translation is CASSNKPGYHSYEQYF.

This sequence joins TRBV5-1 and TRBJ1-2; D not resolved. V shed 0 bases and J shed 1 base, with 7 bases lying between them. The CDR3 is made up of 14 amino acids. Germline lookup yields CDR1 SGHRS and CDR2 YFSETQ. CDR3: CASSLVVSNYGYTF. CDR3 nucleotides: TGCGCCAGCAGCTTGGTCGTCAGTAACTATGGCTACACCTTC.

J is TRBJ2-2 and V is TRBV28; D is unresolved. V gave up 2 bases and J gave up 8 bases, with 6 bases separating them. The CDR3 contains 12 residues. Germline V gives CDR1 MDHEN, CDR2 SYDVKM. The CDR3 sequence is CASSLTLGELFF. CDR3 nucleotides: TGTGCCAGCAGTTTAACGCTAGGGGAGCTGTTTTTT.

This clone came up once. The genes are TRBV12-3 or TRBV12-4 and TRBJ2-7; possible D gene TRBD2, 6 bases. Trimming left V 7 bases short and J 4 bases short, with 14 bases between. CDR3 length: 13 residues. CDR3 region: CASTRRRGYEQYF. For the CDR3, the DNA is TGTGCCAGCACCCGCCGGCGGGGTTACGAGCAGTACTTC.

V is TRBV7-9 and J is TRBJ2-1, with 7 bases that match TRBD2. Germline V gives CDR1 SEHNR, CDR2 FQNEAQ (reference sequence). The CDR3 contains 16 residues. J was trimmed by 4 bases and V by 3 bases; bases with no gene match: 9. CDR3 nucleotide sequence: TGTGCCAGCAGCTTTCCAGAGGGGAGGGGATACAATGAGCAGTTCTTC. Translation: CASSFPEGRGYNEQFF.

The chain uses TRBV2 and TRBJ1-6, with a tentative D call TRBD1 (6 bases). The V gene's germline CDR1 is SNHLY and CDR2 FYNNEI. This CDR3 spans 14 amino acids. The germline V and J ends were trimmed by 0 bases and 10 bases, with 10 bases remaining between them. CDR3 loop: CASSEARTVSPLHF. CDR3 nucleotide sequence: TGTGCCAGCAGTGAAGCGCGGACAGTGTCACCCCTCCACTTT.

The chain uses TRBV13 and TRBJ1-3; D is ambiguous. CDR1 and CDR2 (germline): PRHDT, FYEKMQ (reference sequence). The CDR3 sequence is 14 residues long. V dropped 2 bases and J dropped 1 base, with 6 bases sitting between them. CDR3: CASSLRFSGNTIYF. The CDR3 bases are TGTGCCAGCAGCTTACGGTTTTCTGGAAACACCATATATTTT.

The V gene is TRBV19, the J gene TRBJ1-4, with 10 bases identical to TRBD1. Germline V lookup: CDR1 LNHDA, CDR2 SQIVND (reference sequence). The CDR3 is 17 residues long. J gave up 8 bases and V 3 bases, and 12 bases lay outside the gene matches. The CDR3 loop reads CASSILGQGPSGEKLFF. CDR3 coding DNA: TGTGCCAGTAGTATTTTGGGACAGGGGCCTTCAGGCGAAAAACTGTTTTTT. Complete variable domain (other parts from reference TRBV19 and TRBJ1-4): DGGITQSPKYLFRKEGQNVTLSCEQNLNHDAMYWYRQDPGQGLRLIYYSQIVNDFQKGDIAEGYSVSREKKESFPLTVTSAQKNPTAFYLCASSILGQGPSGEKLFFGSGTQLSVL.

The CDR3 DNA reads as TGTGCCAGCAGCCAAGGGACTATAGCTGAGACCCAGTACTTC. Protein product: CASSQGTIAETQYF. The V gene is TRBV4-2, the J gene TRBJ2-5, with a weak D call TRBD2 (6 bases). This CDR3 comprises 14 residues. Trimming took 1 base from V and 5 from J, leaving 11 bases between them. Germline V gives CDR1 LGHNA, CDR2 YNFKEQ.

This clone was counted once. This chain joins TRBV18 and TRBJ1-2; TRBD1 aligns across 7 bases. The CDR3 sequence is 15 residues long. J was trimmed by 3 bases and V by 2 bases; bases with no gene match: 6. CDR1 and CDR2 (germline): KGHSH, LQKENI. This CDR3 reads CASSPGTASYYGYTF. The CDR3 DNA is TGTGCCAGCTCACCAGGGACAGCCTCTTACTATGGCTACACCTTC. The variable domain in full, with the rest retrieved from reference TRBV18 and TRBJ1-2, is NAGVMQNPRHLVRRRGQEARLRCSPMKGHSHVYWYRQLPEEGLKFMVYLQKENIIDESGMPKERFSAEFPKEGPSILRIQQVVRGDSAAYFCASSPGTASYYGYTFGSGTRLTVV.

This clone has a single count. The identical CDR3 is also encoded by other nucleotide sequences in the sample. V gene TRBV5-1 combines with J gene TRBJ2-1; D is undetermined. Germline CDR1 and CDR2: SGHRS and YFSETQ. This CDR3 has 15 amino acids. Trimming removed 0 bases at V and 0 bases at J, with 7 bases between. CDR3 in amino acids: CASSLDGSSYNEQFF. In nucleotides, the CDR3 is TGCGCCAGCAGCTTGGACGGAAGCTCCTACAATGAGCAGTTCTTC.

The chain joins TRBV19 to TRBJ2-2; D is undetermined. V lost 4 bases to trimming and J lost 1 base, with 16 bases between them. The germline gives CDR1 LNHDA, CDR2 SQIVND (reference sequence). This CDR3 is built from 17 residues. The CDR3 nucleotides read TGTGCCAGTAGTAAGCGACCCGTCGGAGTGAACACCGGGGAGCTGTTTTTT. This gives the protein CASSKRPVGVNTGELFF.

In this sample, this clone turned up a few times. V and J are TRBV6-5 and TRBJ2-2; D uncertain. The CDR3 has 15 residues. V gave up 6 bases and J gave up 0 bases, with 11 bases separating them. Germline CDR1 is MNHEY and CDR2 is SVGAGI. The CDR3 is CASSSTDTNTGELFF. The DNA of the CDR3 is TGTGCCAGCAGCTCGACCGACACGAACACCGGGGAGCTGTTTTTT.

V gene TRBV5-4 combines with J gene TRBJ2-7; no clear D gene. The germline CDR1 and CDR2 sequences are SGHNT and YYREEE (reference sequence). There are 12 residues in the CDR3. Trimming left V 1 base short and J 7 bases short, with 9 bases between. CDR3 in amino acids: CASSLSSREQYF. The DNA of the CDR3 is TGTGCCAGCAGCTTGTCCAGTAGAGAGCAGTACTTC.

This clone occurred once. The chain recombines TRBV4-1 with TRBJ2-7; D ambiguous. Trimming took 0 bases from V and 3 from J, leaving 9 bases between them. This CDR3 spans 14 amino acids. From germline, CDR1 is MGHRA and CDR2 YSYEKL. CDR3 residues: CASSQDIAHYEQYF. In DNA form, the CDR3 reads TGCGCCAGCAGCCAAGATATTGCCCACTACGAGCAGTACTTC.

The genes are TRBV28 and TRBJ1-5, with unresolved D. CDR1 MDHEN and CDR2 SYDVKM come from the germline V gene. The CDR3 totals 16 residues. V was trimmed by 3 bases and J by 6 bases, leaving 18 bases between them. The CDR3, as DNA: TGTGCCAGCAGTTTTATGTATGGCACATCGGGTCAGCCCCAGCATTTT. This codes for CASSFMYGTSGQPQHF.

The rearrangement uses TRBV24-1 and TRBJ2-1, with 14 bases lining up with TRBD2. V lost 3 bases, J lost 7 bases, and 4 bases stayed unmatched. This CDR3 is 16 amino acids long. Germline V lookup: CDR1 KGHDR, CDR2 SFDVKD. The CDR3 protein is CATSDPGTSGSNEQFF. CDR3 DNA sequence: TGTGCCACCAGTGATCCCGGGACTAGCGGGAGTAATGAGCAGTTCTTC.

V is TRBV19 and J is TRBJ2-1; possibly TRBD2 for D (6 bases). Germline loops: CDR1 LNHDA, CDR2 SQIVND (reference sequence). The CDR3 contains 14 residues. V dropped 3 bases and J dropped 9 bases, with 15 bases sitting between them. The CDR3 sequence: CASSISREISEQFF. In DNA, the CDR3 is TGTGCCAGTAGTATTAGTCGGGAGATAAGTGAGCAGTTCTTC.

J is TRBJ1-2 and V is TRBV3-1 (or the pseudogene TRBV3-2); the match to TRBD1 covers 7 bases. V trimming: 4 bases; J trimming: 6 bases; junction bases outside the gene matches: 11. Germline V lookup: CDR1 LGHDT, CDR2 YNNKEL (reference sequence). This CDR3 is 15 amino acids long. The CDR3 sequence: CASSPGSGTEDGYTF. In nucleotides, the CDR3 is TGTGCCAGCAGCCCGGGATCTGGGACAGAGGATGGCTACACCTTC.

The count of this clone is one. The chain recombines TRBV27 with TRBJ1-2; maybe TRBD1 (5 bases). V lost 5 bases, J lost 3 bases, and 10 bases lay in between. The CDR3 contains 13 residues. CDR1 and CDR2 from the germline V gene are MNHEY and SMNVEV (reference sequence). The CDR3 region has the DNA TGTGCCAGCAGTGAGGGACGAGACTATGGCTACACCTTC. Amino acids: CASSEGRDYGYTF.

V usage is TRBV11-2 and J usage is TRBJ1-1, with unresolved D. The CDR3 is made up of 13 amino acids. Trimming cost V 8 bases and J 1 base, with 11 bases left between them. From germline, CDR1 is SGHAT and CDR2 FQNNGV. Here the CDR3 DNA reads TGTGCCAGCGGAATCGGACGGAACACTGAAGCTTTCTTT. Protein: CASGIGRNTEAFF. Full variable domain (missing parts from reference TRBV11-2 and TRBJ1-1): EAGVAQSPRYKIIEKRQSVAFWCNPISGHATLYWYQQILGQGPKLLIQFQNNGVVDDSQLPKDRFSAERLKGVDSTLKIQPAKLEDSAVYLCASGIGRNTEAFFGQGTRLTVV.

The chain is built from TRBV24-1 and TRBJ1-5; D is possibly TRBD1 (6 bases). Trimming shortened V by 4 bases and J by 0 bases, and 12 bases separated the two germline ends. Germline CDR1 KGHDR, CDR2 SFDVKD. CDR3 length equals 16 residues. The CDR3 is CATSEQGQGSNQPQHF. The CDR3 nucleotides are TGTGCCACCAGTGAACAGGGACAAGGTAGCAATCAGCCCCAGCATTTT.

The rearrangement links TRBV9 to TRBJ1-6; 7 positions agree with TRBD1. The CDR3 is 15 residues long. Trimming removed 0 bases from V and 10 bases from J; junction bases left unmatched: 7. Germline CDR1 is SGDLS and CDR2 is YYNGEE. CDR3 bases: TGTGCCAGCAGCGTAGGCGACAGGGTTCAGTCACCCCTCCACTTT. It specifies CASSVGDRVQSPLHF.